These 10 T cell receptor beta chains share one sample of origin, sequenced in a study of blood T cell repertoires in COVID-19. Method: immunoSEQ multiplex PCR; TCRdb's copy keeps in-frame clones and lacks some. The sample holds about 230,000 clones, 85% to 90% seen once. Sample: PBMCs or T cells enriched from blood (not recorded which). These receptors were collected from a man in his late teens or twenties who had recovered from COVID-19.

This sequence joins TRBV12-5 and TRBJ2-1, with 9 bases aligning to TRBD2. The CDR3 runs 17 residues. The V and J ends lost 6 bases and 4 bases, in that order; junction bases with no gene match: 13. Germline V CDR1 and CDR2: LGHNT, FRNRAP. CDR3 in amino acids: CASGPRGSSGEYNEQFF. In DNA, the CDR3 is TGTGCTAGTGGCCCTCGGGGATCTAGCGGGGAGTACAATGAGCAGTTCTTC.

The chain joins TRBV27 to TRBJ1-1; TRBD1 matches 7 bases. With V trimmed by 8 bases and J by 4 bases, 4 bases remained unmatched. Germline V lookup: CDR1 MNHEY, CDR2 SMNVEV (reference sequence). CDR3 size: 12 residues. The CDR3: CASHTGATEAFF. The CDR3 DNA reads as TGTGCCAGCCACACAGGGGCCACTGAAGCTTTCTTT.

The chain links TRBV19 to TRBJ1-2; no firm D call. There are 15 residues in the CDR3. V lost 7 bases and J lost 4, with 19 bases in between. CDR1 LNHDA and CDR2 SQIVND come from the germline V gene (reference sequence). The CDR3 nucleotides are TGTGCCAGTACCATAGCGACTCCGGTAAGCTATGGCTACACCTTC. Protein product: CASTIATPVSYGYTF.

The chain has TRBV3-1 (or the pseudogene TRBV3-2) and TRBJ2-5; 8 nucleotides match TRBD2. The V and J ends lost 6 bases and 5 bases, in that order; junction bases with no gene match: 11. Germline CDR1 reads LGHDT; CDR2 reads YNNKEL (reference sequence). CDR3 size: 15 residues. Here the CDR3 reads CASRPYSGRYETQYF. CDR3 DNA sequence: TGTGCCAGCAGACCCTACAGCGGGAGATATGAGACCCAGTACTTC.

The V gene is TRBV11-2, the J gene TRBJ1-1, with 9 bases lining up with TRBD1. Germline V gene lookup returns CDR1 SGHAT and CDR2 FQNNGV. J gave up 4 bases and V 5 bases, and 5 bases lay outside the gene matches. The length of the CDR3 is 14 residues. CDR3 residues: CASSITGGGTEAFF. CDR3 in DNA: TGTGCCAGCAGCATAACAGGGGGCGGCACTGAAGCTTTCTTT.

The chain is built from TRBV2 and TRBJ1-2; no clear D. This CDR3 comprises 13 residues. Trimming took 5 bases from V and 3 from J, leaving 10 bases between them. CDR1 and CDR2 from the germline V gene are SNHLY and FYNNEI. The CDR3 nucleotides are TGTGCCAGCAGTTTGGCAGAAGACTATGGCTACACCTTC. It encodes CASSLAEDYGYTF.

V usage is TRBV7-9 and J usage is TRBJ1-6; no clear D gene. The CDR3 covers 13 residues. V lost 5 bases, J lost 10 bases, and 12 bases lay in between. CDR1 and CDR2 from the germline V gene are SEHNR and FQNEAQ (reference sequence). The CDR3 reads CASSRTSGSPLHF. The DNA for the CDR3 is TGTGCCAGCAGCCGAACCTCCGGGTCACCCCTCCACTTT.

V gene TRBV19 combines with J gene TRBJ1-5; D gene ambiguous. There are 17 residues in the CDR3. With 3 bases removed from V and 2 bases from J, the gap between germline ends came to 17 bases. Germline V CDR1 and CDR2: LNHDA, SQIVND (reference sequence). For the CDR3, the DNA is TGTGCCAGTAGTATTGGGTTCCGGGAATCTCGCAATCAGCCCCAGCATTTT. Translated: CASSIGFRESRNQPQHF.

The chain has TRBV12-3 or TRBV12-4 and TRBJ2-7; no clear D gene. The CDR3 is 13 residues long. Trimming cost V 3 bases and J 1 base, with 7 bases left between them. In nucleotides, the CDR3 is TGTGCCAGCAGTTTCCGAGGTTCCTACGAGCAGTACTTC. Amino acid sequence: CASSFRGSYEQYF.

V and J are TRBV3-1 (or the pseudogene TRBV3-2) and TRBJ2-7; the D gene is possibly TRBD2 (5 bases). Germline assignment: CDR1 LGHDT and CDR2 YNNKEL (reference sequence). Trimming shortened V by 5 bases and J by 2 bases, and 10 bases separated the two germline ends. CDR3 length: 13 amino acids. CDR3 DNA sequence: TGTGCCAGCAGCAATACCGGGACCTACGAGCAGTACTTC. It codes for CASSNTGTYEQYF.